These 2 T cell receptor beta chains originate from one sample sequenced in a study of blood T cell repertoires in COVID-19. Clones were read by immunoSEQ multiplex PCR, and TCRdb kept only the in-frame ones, dropping some. The sample contains under 250,000 clones, around three quarters of which appear only once. Sequencing used peripheral blood. The receptors come from a woman in her 70s with acute or convalescent COVID-19.

This chain uses TRBV6-5 with TRBJ1-4; D is unclear. The CDR3 sequence is 13 residues long. Trimming stripped 6 bases from V and 1 base from J, with 6 bases between. Germline V gene sequence: CDR1 MNHEY, CDR2 SVGAGI. CDR3 sequence: CASRGRTNEKLFF. Written as DNA, the CDR3 is TGTGCCAGCAGGGGGAGAACTAATGAAAAACTGTTTTTT.

Only one count was recorded for this clone. The genes are TRBV9 and TRBJ2-4; unclear D gene. Trimming took 0 bases from V and 10 from J, leaving 8 bases between them. The CDR3 runs 12 residues. From germline, CDR1 is SGDLS and CDR2 YYNGEE. The chain's CDR3 is CASSVGTGIQYF. The CDR3 bases are TGTGCCAGCAGCGTAGGAACGGGTATTCAGTACTTC.